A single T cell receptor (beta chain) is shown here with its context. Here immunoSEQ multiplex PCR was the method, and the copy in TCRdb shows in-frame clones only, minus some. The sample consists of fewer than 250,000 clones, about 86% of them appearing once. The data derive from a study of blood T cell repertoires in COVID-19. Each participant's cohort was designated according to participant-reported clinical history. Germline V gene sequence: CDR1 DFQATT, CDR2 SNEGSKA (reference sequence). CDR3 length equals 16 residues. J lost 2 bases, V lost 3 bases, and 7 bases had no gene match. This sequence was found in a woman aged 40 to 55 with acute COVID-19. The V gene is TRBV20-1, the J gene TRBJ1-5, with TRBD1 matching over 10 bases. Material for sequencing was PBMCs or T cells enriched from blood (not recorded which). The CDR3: CSASLGTGAGNQPQHF. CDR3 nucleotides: TGCAGTGCTAGTTTGGGGACAGGGGCGGGCAATCAGCCCCAGCATTTT.